These 4 T cell receptor beta chains were all obtained from the same sample, sequenced in a study of blood T cell repertoires in COVID-19. Only in-frame clones appear in the TCRdb table, and some are missing; sequencing was by immunoSEQ multiplex PCR. The sample has about 160,000 clones; approximately 95% are singletons. Specimen: peripheral blood. These receptors all stem from a woman in her forties or fifties with acute or convalescent COVID-19.

The chain combines TRBV28 with TRBJ1-6, with 9 bases lining up with TRBD1. The CDR3 sequence is 14 residues long. J lost 14 bases, V lost 2 bases, and 7 bases had no gene match. Per the germline V gene, CDR1 is MDHEN and CDR2 is SYDVKM. The CDR3 region is CASSLNWDRVSLHF. CDR3 coding DNA: TGTGCCAGCAGTTTAAACTGGGACAGGGTATCCCTCCACTTT.

This chain's CDR3 is CASSQGTEYEQYF. CDR3 sequence (DNA): TGTGCCAGCTCACAAGGGACAGAGTACGAGCAGTACTTC. The chain is built from TRBV18 and TRBJ2-7; 7 bases align to TRBD1. The CDR3 runs to 13 residues. Per germline, CDR1 KGHSH and CDR2 LQKENI. J was trimmed by 4 bases and V by 4 bases; bases with no gene match: 4.

The chain has TRBV11-2 and TRBJ1-2, with 7 bases fitting TRBD1. The CDR3 runs 14 residues. From germline, CDR1 is SGHAT and CDR2 FQNNGV. J lost 7 bases, V lost 1 base, and 6 bases had no gene match. For the CDR3, the DNA is TGTGCCAGCAGCTTAGGGCGACAGGGTGGTGGCTACACCTTC. Amino acid sequence: CASSLGRQGGGYTF.

The chain joins TRBV9 to TRBJ2-2; TRBD2 agrees at 8 bases. In germline, CDR1 is SGDLS, CDR2 YYNGEE. Losses at the gene ends were 5 bases for V and 3 bases for J; bases not matched to a gene: 9. The CDR3 runs to 16 residues. The CDR3 DNA sequence: TGTGCCAGCAGTGGGAACCGGGGGGGAGACACCGGGGAGCTGTTTTTT. This gives the protein CASSGNRGGDTGELFF. Full variable domain (remainder filled in from reference TRBV9 and TRBJ2-2): DSGVTQTPKHLITATGQRVTLRCSPRSGDLSVYWYQQSLDQGLQFLIQYYNGEERAKGNILERFSAQQFPDLHSELNLSSLELGDSALYFCASSGNRGGDTGELFFGEGSRLTVL.